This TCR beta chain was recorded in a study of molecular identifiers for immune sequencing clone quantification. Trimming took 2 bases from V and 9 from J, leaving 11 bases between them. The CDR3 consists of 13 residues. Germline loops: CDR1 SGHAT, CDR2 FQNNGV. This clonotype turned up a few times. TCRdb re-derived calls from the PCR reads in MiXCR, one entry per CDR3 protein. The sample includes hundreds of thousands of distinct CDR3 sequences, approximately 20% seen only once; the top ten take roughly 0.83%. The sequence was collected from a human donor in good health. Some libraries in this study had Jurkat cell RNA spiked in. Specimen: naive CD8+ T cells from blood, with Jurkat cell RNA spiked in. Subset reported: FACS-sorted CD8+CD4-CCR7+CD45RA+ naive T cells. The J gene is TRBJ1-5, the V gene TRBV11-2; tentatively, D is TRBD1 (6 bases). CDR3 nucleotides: TGTGCCAGCAGCTTAACTACAGGGAGGCCCCAGCATTTT. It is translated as CASSLTTGRPQHF. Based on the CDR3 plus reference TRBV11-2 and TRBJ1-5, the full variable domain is EAGVAQSPRYKIIEKRQSVAFWCNPISGHATLYWYQQILGQGPKLLIQFQNNGVVDDSQLPKDRFSAERLKGVDSTLKIQPAKLEDSAVYLCASSLTTGRPQHFGDGTRLSIL.